The rows below give T cell receptor beta chains drawn from one sample of a study of control samples from healthy donors and cancer patients. The protocol was immunoSEQ multiplex PCR, while the TCRdb copy is restricted to in-frame clones and leaves out a portion. Of about 130,000 clones in the sample, 89% were seen once. The material sequenced was PBMCs. Every receptor here comes from a man aged 45-65 years with head and neck cancer. Both conserved end residues are part of each CDR3. Fields, in order: CDR3 length, D gene, J gene, clone size, V gene, CDR3 DNA, CDR3 protein. The D gene is left open where the match is weak. Expanded clones are given a class, and other clones once, few, many or no size at all.

>16|TRBD1|TRBJ1-5|-|TRBV6-2/TRBV6-3
TGTGCCAGCAGTTCGTTCAAGGACAGGAGCAATCAGCCCCAGCATTTT
CASSSFKDRSNQPQHF
>16|-|TRBJ2-3|-|TRBV7-2
TGTGCCAGCAGCTTAGCGCTCGACCAACAGGGAGATACGCAGTATTTT
CASSLALDQQGDTQYF
>13|-|TRBJ1-6|-|TRBV4-1
TGCGCCACCCAGGTGGCAGTTAATTCACCCCTCCACTTT
CATQVAVNSPLHF
>14|-|TRBJ2-2|-|TRBV27
TGTGCCAGCAGTTTTAAGGGGCAGACCGGGGAGCTGTTTTTT
CASSFKGQTGELFF
>15|TRBD2|TRBJ2-1|-|TRBV9
TGTGCCAGCAGCGTAGGATTAGCGGGAGGATTTGGGCAGTTCTTC
CASSVGLAGGFGQFF
>13|-|TRBJ2-5|-|TRBV6-5
TGTGCCAGCAGTTCGACAGTACAAGAGACCCAGTACTTC
CASSSTVQETQYF
>15|TRBD1|TRBJ2-7|-|TRBV4-1
TGCGCCAGCAGCCAAGATGGAGGACAGGGGTACGAGCAGTACTTC
CASSQDGGQGYEQYF
>14|-|TRBJ1-5|few|TRBV18
TGTGCCAGCTCACCCGGGGGCCAGAATCAGCCCCAGCATTTT
CASSPGGQNQPQHF
>16|TRBD2|TRBJ2-5|once|TRBV2
TGTGCCAGCAGTGAGCGGGTAGGCTGGCGGGGGGAGACCCAGTACTTC
CASSERVGWRGETQYF
>11|-|TRBJ2-7|-|TRBV5-6
TGTGCCAGCAGCTTGGGCTACGAGCAGTACTTC
CASSLGYEQYF
>15|TRBD1|TRBJ2-1|-|TRBV18
TGTGCCAGCTCAGGACAGGGGGGAAGCTACAATGAGCAGTTCTTC
CASSGQGGSYNEQFF
>15|TRBD2|TRBJ2-1|-|TRBV14
TGTGCCAGCAGCCAAGAAAGCGGGAGGGATTTTGAGCAGTTCTTC
CASSQESGRDFEQFF
>12|-|TRBJ2-7|-|TRBV4-1
TGCGCCAGCAGCGGTAGTAGCTACGAGCAGTACTTC
CASSGSSYEQYF
>14|-|TRBJ2-7|-|TRBV7-2
TGTGCCAGCAGCTTAGACTTGGGTTCCTACGAGCAGTACTTC
CASSLDLGSYEQYF
>18|-|TRBJ2-5|-|TRBV7-9
TGTGCCAGCAGCTCACCTCGACAGCCCGGGACTTTTGAAGAGACCCAGTACTTC
CASSSPRQPGTFEETQYF
>11|-|TRBJ2-5|-|TRBV6-5
TGTGCCAGCAGTACGGGGGACAGAGAGTACTTC
CASSTGDREYF
>12|-|TRBJ2-7|once|TRBV29-1
TGCAGCGCAGGGGGGTCCCCCTACGAGCAGTACTTC
CSAGGSPYEQYF
>12|-|TRBJ2-5|-|TRBV6-5
TGTGCCAGCACGAGGGGGCAAGAGACCCAGTACTTC
CASTRGQETQYF
>16|-|TRBJ2-7|-|TRBV18
TGTGCCAGCTCTCTTACTTCGACCGTCGGGGCACACGAGCAGTACTTC
CASSLTSTVGAHEQYF
>15|-|TRBJ2-1|-|TRBV28
TGTGCCAGCAGTTCCCCAACTAGCTCCTACAATGAGCAGTTCTTC
CASSSPTSSYNEQFF
>14|TRBD1|TRBJ1-2|-|TRBV2
TGTGCCAGCAGTCGGGACAGGGGGCACTATGGCTACACCTTC
CASSRDRGHYGYTF
>16|TRBD1|TRBJ1-1|-|TRBV3-1/TRBV3-2
TGTGCCAGCAGCCAGACCGGGACAGGAATTGAGACTGAAGCTTTCTTT
CASSQTGTGIETEAFF